This T cell receptor delta chain derives from a study of human gamma delta and Vdelta1 T cells (dated by TCRdb to the late 2010s). For context, the study as a whole: The study investigated Delta One T cells, Vd1+ gamma-delta T cells, as cytotoxic effectors against acute myeloid leukemia. Here is what the overall study found, with its caveats: Polyclonality and broad cytotoxic targeting of acute myeloid leukemia were reported for Delta One T cells.

Libraries were built with PCR. The instrument given in TCRdb is Illumina MiSeq. TCRdb called clones anew from the public reads via CATT; matching DNA rows were later pooled. Recorded for this sample are about 6,500 delta-chain clones; over 30% of them occurred a single time. The leading ten clones occupy around 5.9% of the sample. The CDR3 sequence holds 14 residues, the cysteine and phenylalanine included. Just CDR3 DNA is preserved here, 42 bases in frame from base 1. According to the germline V gene, CDR1 reads TSWWSYY and CDR2 reads QGS. V and J lose 4 bases and 1 base, and a span of 10 bases separates them. On this clone: This clone's antigen is unknown. There are no base qualities to consult, and no much larger clone falls within one base.

The TCR originated in a human donor in good health. The sequenced material came from Vdelta1 gamma-delta T cells from blood grown in culture (DOT cells). Per the publication, the cell subset or site label means: Delta One T cells, in vitro expanded/differentiated Vd1+ gamma-delta T cells. The rearrangement joined TRDV1 to TRDJ1; the D gene assignment is ambiguous. This receptor has the CDR3 CALGVSRFTDKLIF. DNA sequence: TGTGCTCTTGGGGTTTCTCGGTTCACCGATAAACTCATCTTT.